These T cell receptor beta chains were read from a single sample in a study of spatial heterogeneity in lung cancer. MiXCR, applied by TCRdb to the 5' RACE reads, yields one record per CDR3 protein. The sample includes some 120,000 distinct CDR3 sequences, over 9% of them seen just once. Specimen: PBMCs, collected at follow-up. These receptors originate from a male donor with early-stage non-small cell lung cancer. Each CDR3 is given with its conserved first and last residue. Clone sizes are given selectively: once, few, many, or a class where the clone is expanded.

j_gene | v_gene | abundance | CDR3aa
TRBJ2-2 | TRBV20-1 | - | CSARDQWGPANTGELFF
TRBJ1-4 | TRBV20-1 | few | CSAREGQGTEKLFF
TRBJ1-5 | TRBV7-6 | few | CASSLGDGRQGNQPQHF
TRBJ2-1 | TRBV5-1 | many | CASSISGDYNEQFF
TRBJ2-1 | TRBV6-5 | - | CASSSRGRNNEQFF
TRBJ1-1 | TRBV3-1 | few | CASSPTGGSEAFF
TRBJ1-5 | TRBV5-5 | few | CASSLSGTGFGNQPQHF
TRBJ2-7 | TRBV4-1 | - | CASSRETGGEQYF
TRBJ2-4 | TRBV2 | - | CASGLRSQTKNIQYF
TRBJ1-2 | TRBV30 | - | CALWDRGNYGYTF
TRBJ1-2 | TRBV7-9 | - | CASSLDRAYGYTF
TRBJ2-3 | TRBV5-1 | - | CASSLRDRGFRTDTQYF
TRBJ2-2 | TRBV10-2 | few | CASSELQAGELFF
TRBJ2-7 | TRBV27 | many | CASSPGQGTYEQYF
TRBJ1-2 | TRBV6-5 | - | CASSSGPGGYGYTF
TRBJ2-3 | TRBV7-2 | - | CASSSGLDADTQYF
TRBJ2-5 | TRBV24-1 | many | CATSARDSQKETQYF
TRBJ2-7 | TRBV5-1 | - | CASSYGTDEQYF
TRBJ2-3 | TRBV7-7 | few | CASSLGARDTQYF
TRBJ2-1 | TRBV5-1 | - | CASSLAAGKSYNEQFF
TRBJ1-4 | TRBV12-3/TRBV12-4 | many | CASSDLRQGGEKLFF
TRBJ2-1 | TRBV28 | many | CASSLSGRGSYNEQFF
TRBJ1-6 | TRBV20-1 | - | CSAILDGNSPLHF
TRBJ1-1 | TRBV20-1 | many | CSAPAGGMNTEAFF
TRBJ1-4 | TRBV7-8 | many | CASSLRRAYNEKLFF
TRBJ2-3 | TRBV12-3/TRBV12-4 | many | CASRSGLAGVTDTQYF
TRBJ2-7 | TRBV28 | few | CASSFFLRASYEQYF
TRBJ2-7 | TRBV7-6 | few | CASSSPYLYEQYF
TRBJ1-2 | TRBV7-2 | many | CASSLGVGGYTF
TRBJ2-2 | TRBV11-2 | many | CASSLSPVGRRQGTGELFF
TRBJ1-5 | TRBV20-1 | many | CSAIRGRLDNQPQHF
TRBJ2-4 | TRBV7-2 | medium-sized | CASSRGGIAKNIQYF
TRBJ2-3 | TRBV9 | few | CASSPRAFTDTQYF
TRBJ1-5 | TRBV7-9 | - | CASSFQGRNQPQHF
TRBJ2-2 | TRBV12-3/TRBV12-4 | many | CASSSQRGGNTGELFF